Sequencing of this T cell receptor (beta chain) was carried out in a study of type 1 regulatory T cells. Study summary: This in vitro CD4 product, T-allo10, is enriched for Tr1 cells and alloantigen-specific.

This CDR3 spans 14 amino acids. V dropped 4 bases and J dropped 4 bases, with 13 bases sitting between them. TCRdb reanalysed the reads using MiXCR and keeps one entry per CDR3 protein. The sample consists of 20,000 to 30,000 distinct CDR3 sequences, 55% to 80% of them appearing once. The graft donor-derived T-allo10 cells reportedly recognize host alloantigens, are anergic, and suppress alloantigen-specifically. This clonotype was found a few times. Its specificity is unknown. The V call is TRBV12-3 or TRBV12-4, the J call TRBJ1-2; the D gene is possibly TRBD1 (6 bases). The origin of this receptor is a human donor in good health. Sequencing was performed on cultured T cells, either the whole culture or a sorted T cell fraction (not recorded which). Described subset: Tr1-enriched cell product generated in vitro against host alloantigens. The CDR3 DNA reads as TGTGCCAGCAGTTACCGGGGACACCCCTATGGCTACACCTTC. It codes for CASSYRGHPYGYTF.